What follows are 10 T cell receptor beta chains derived from one specimen sequenced in a study of patients and donors after allogeneic stem cell transplantation (dated by TCRdb to the early 2020s). The library was prepared using RT-PCR. Sequencing used a NextSeq 550. TCRdb reran the public reads through fastp at Q25 and MiXCR, keeping productive beta chains. Records with the same CDR3 protein are collapsed into one entry carrying the most frequent genes and DNA. The sample profile shows 410,000 or so distinct CDR3 sequences; 16% of them were found once. The top ten hold roughly 7.2% of the sample. Sequencing was done on a sample of blood, either unsorted or a sorted T cell fraction (not recorded which). The source of these receptors is a human donor who was either an allogeneic HSCT recipient or a stem cell or donor lymphocyte infusion donor (not recorded which). It is not recorded whose cells these are; they may come from a transplant donor.

This clonotype was found a few times. This chain links TRBV10-3 with TRBJ2-3; D may match TRBD1 or TRBD2 (5 bases each). V was trimmed by 6 bases and J by 0 bases, leaving 7 bases between them. The length of the CDR3 is 13 residues. CDR1 ENHRY and CDR2 SYGVKD come from the germline V gene. The CDR3 sequence is CAISRDSTDTQYF. As DNA, the CDR3 is TGTGCCATCAGCAGGGACAGCACAGATACGCAGTATTTT.

V usage is TRBV5-4 and J usage is TRBJ2-2, with D unresolved. The V gene's germline CDR1 is SGHNT and CDR2 YYREEE (reference sequence). The CDR3 is 15 amino acids. The germline V and J ends were trimmed by 4 bases and 3 bases, with 13 bases remaining between them. The CDR3 sequence is CASSDRVSYTGELFF. The CDR3 nucleotides are TGTGCCAGCAGCGACCGGGTTTCCTACACCGGGGAGCTGTTTTTT.

The CDR3 region has the DNA TGCGCCAGCAGCTTGTTGGCCGGGCGGGCCTCCTACAATGAGCAGTTCTTC. Protein sequence: CASSLLAGRASYNEQFF. The gene calls are TRBV5-1 and TRBJ2-1; tentative D call: TRBD2 (5 bases). The CDR3 sequence is 17 residues long. With 1 base removed from V and 0 bases from J, the gap between germline ends came to 14 bases. Per germline, CDR1 SGHRS and CDR2 YFSETQ. The whole variable domain, remainder taken from reference TRBV5-1 and TRBJ2-1, is KAGVTQTPRYLIKTRGQQVTLSCSPISGHRSVSWYQQTPGQGLQFLFEYFSETQRNKGNFPGRFSGRQFSNSRSEMNVSTLELGDSALYLCASSLLAGRASYNEQFFGPGTRLTVL.

The CDR3, as DNA: TGCGCCAGCAGCGAACCAACGGGCTTGGGGGTGGAAAAACTGTTTTTT. Its protein is CASSEPTGLGVEKLFF. The chain carries TRBV5-1 and TRBJ1-4, with D perhaps matching TRBD1 (5 bases). This CDR3 region has 16 residues. V was clipped by 4 bases and J by 8 bases, with 21 bases between them. Germline V gene data show CDR1 as SGHRS and CDR2 as YFSETQ.

This clonotype occurred many times. This sequence joins TRBV29-1 and TRBJ2-1; no clear D. V shed 5 bases and J shed 3 bases, with 8 bases lying between them. Per the germline V gene, CDR1 is SQVTM and CDR2 is ANQGSEA. The CDR3 runs 12 residues. The CDR3 DNA reads TGCAGCGTTCATAGGATCTACAATGAGCAGTTCTTC. Protein: CSVHRIYNEQFF.

This clonotype appeared a few times. The genes are TRBV29-1 and TRBJ1-3, with D uncertain. This CDR3 has 9 amino acids. In germline, CDR1 is SQVTM, CDR2 ANQGSEA. The V and J ends lost 4 bases and 5 bases respectively, with 0 bases between them. The CDR3 coding sequence is TGCAGCGTTGGAAACACCATATATTTT. As protein: CSVGNTIYF.

V is TRBV7-2 and J is TRBJ2-3; unclear D gene. The CDR3 consists of 12 residues. Germline CDR1 and CDR2: SGHTA and FQGNSA. V lost 3 bases and J lost 14, with 15 bases in between. Here the CDR3 DNA reads TGTGCCAGCAGCTTCGGTCCCAGCCCAGCGTATTTT. This sequence encodes CASSFGPSPAYF.

CDR3 residues: CASSFGTPYEQYF. CDR3 DNA sequence: TGTGCCAGCAGCTTTGGTACACCCTACGAGCAGTACTTC. The genes are TRBV7-9 and TRBJ2-7; no firm D call. V shed 3 bases and J shed 2 bases, with 8 bases lying between them. The CDR3 covers 13 residues. Germline assignment: CDR1 SEHNR and CDR2 FQNEAQ (reference sequence).

The chain links TRBV20-1 to TRBJ1-1; 9 positions match TRBD1. Per the germline V gene, CDR1 is DFQATT and CDR2 is SNEGSKA (reference sequence). The junction had 11 bases not matched to a gene; V was cut back by 2 bases and J by 4 bases. This CDR3 region has 16 residues. The CDR3 loop is CSARTSTGGLGTEAFF. In DNA form, the CDR3 reads TGCAGTGCTAGAACTAGCACAGGGGGCTTGGGCACTGAAGCTTTCTTT.

The J gene is TRBJ2-1, the V gene TRBV4-3, with 7 bases that match TRBD2. Trimming at V came to 2 bases and at J to 6 bases, leaving 4 bases not matched to a gene. Germline V gene sequence: CDR1 LGHNA, CDR2 YSLEER. The CDR3 extends over 14 amino acids. CDR3 amino acids: CASSQFRGVNEQFF. The CDR3, as DNA: TGCGCCAGCAGCCAATTTCGGGGGGTCAATGAGCAGTTCTTC.